What follows are 4 T cell receptor beta chains derived from one specimen sequenced in a study of T cell responses to AZD1222 COVID-19 vaccine. Generated by immunoSEQ multiplex PCR, the TCRdb table keeps only in-frame clones and is missing some. The sample records about 170,000 clones, 85% to 95% being singletons. Source: peripheral blood, taken on day 0 of AZD1222 vaccination. The receptors stem from an adult in good health.

This sequence joins TRBV2 and TRBJ1-1; D is uncertain. Germline CDR1 SNHLY, CDR2 FYNNEI. The CDR3 totals 11 residues. Deletions cut 7 bases from V and 3 bases from J, with 6 bases between. CDR3 loop: CASMEHTEAFF. CDR3 nucleotides: TGTGCCAGCATGGAGCACACTGAAGCTTTCTTT. The variable domain in full, with the rest retrieved from reference TRBV2 and TRBJ1-1, is EPEVTQTPSHQVTQMGQEVILRCVPISNHLYFYWYRQILGQKVEFLVSFYNNEISEKSEIFDDQFSVERPDGSNFTLKIRSTKLEDSAMYFCASMEHTEAFFGQGTRLTVV.

The rearrangement uses TRBV6-5 and TRBJ1-1, with 9 bases fitting TRBD1. Trimming removed 6 bases from V and 4 bases from J; junction bases left unmatched: 3. Germline assignment: CDR1 MNHEY and CDR2 SVGAGI. There are 13 residues in the CDR3. The CDR3 region is CASRRTGVTEAFF. The CDR3 nucleotides are TGTGCCAGCAGGAGGACAGGGGTCACTGAAGCTTTCTTT.

This chain joins TRBV2 and TRBJ1-2; a weak D match, TRBD1 (5 bases). CDR1 and CDR2 (germline): SNHLY, FYNNEI. V lost 3 bases, J lost 2 bases, and 7 bases lay in between. CDR3 length: 13 amino acids. CDR3 loop: CASSEGENYGYTF. CDR3 nucleotide sequence: TGTGCCAGCAGTGAGGGGGAAAACTATGGCTACACCTTC.

V and J are TRBV5-5 and TRBJ2-1; no clear D gene. Trimming took off 0 bases at V and 5 bases at J, with 12 bases between the two ends. The germline V gene has CDR1 SGHKS and CDR2 YYEKEE (reference sequence). The CDR3 is 15 amino acids. DNA for the CDR3: TGTGCCAGCAGCTTGGCGGTCCGTGGCCACAATGAGCAGTTCTTC. Translating it yields CASSLAVRGHNEQFF.